This TCR beta chain was captured in a study of CD8 T cells in ankylosing spondylitis. Using its own MiXCR run on the 5' RACE reads, TCRdb lists one record per CDR3 protein. Of approximately 25,000 distinct CDR3 sequences detected, approximately 16% appear once; the ten largest clones hold around 30%. At least ten counts were recorded for this clonotype. The V and J ends lost 4 bases and 7 bases respectively, with 16 bases between them. CDR1 is LGHNA and CDR2 is YNFKEQ in the germline V gene. The CDR3 totals 15 residues. This receptor was taken from a male donor with ankylosing spondylitis or in good health (not recorded which). Sequencing input: blood. J is TRBJ2-2 and V is TRBV4-2; TRBD2 is a possible D gene (7 bases). CDR3 DNA sequence: TGTGCCAGCAGCCCAAGAGGCGGGGGCAGCGGGGAGCTGTTTTTT. Translation: CASSPRGGGSGELFF.